This section outlines one T cell receptor beta chain sequence together with its context. The antigen remains undetermined. Method: immunoSEQ multiplex PCR; TCRdb's copy keeps in-frame clones and lacks some. The sample yields 200,000 to 300,000 clones, approximately 93% seen once. The entry originates in a study of T cell responses to AZD1222 COVID-19 vaccine. The length of the CDR3 is 15 residues. V dropped 4 bases and J dropped 4 bases, with 14 bases sitting between them. The germline V gene encodes CDR1 MGHRA and CDR2 YSYEKL. Broader study findings: The study found Spike-specific TCR breadth and depth rose after two AZD1222 doses. Seropositive at baseline were only a handful of AZD1222 recipients. Repertoires were obtained only post-peak T cell response. The donor cohort was predominantly white British with a female majority, and clonal diversity may have been underestimated.

The V and J genes are TRBV4-1 and TRBJ2-1; possible D gene TRBD1, 6 bases. The receptor was derived from an adult in good health. Source: peripheral blood, taken on day 0 of AZD1222 vaccination. The CDR3 DNA reads TGCGCCAGCAGCCTGGGCGAACAGGGATACAATGAGCAGTTCTTC. Its protein is CASSLGEQGYNEQFF.